The T cell receptor beta chain under discussion was sequenced for a study of T cells in Graves' hyperthyroidism and ophthalmopathy. From RNA transcripts, TCR beta CDR3 regions were amplified. Carried out on the TCR CDR3, a first-round RT-PCR used the HTBI primer set. TCRdb passed the multiplex PCR reads through MiXCR, listing each CDR3 protein once. The repertoire holds fewer than 900,000 distinct CDR3 sequences, with around 19% as singletons. The hyperthyroidism patients had all been newly diagnosed, and their disease duration was under 2 months. Their ages ranged from 18 to 65 years. This CDR3 spans 13 amino acids. The germline V gene encodes CDR1 DFQATT and CDR2 SNEGSKA (reference sequence). V was trimmed by 3 bases and J by 0 bases, leaving 8 bases between them.

Sequencing input: blood. The TCR comes from a woman in her fifties or sixties with Graves' hyperthyroidism that later progressed to Graves' ophthalmopathy. The V and J genes are TRBV20-1 and TRBJ1-2; no clear D gene. CDR3 nucleotides: TGCAGTGCTAGCCAACGGACTAACTATGGCTACACCTTC. As protein: CSASQRTNYGYTF.